These 7 T cell receptor beta chains were sequenced from one sample in a study of blood T cell repertoires in COVID-19. The table came from immunoSEQ multiplex PCR; TCRdb's copy has only in-frame clones and leaves some out. The data contain around 170,000 clones, about 86% of them singletons. Sequenced: peripheral blood. These receptors came from a woman in her thirties with active or convalescent COVID-19.

This chain uses TRBV7-9 with TRBJ1-4; weak D call: TRBD1 (5 bases). V was trimmed by 5 bases and J by 5 bases, leaving 18 bases between them. This CDR3 contains 16 residues. The germline V gene has CDR1 SEHNR and CDR2 FQNEAQ (reference sequence). Written as DNA, the CDR3 is TGTGCCAGCAGCACCCTTCGGGGGGTCGACAATGAAAAACTGTTTTTT. Its translation is CASSTLRGVDNEKLFF.

This chain connects TRBV30 to TRBJ2-7; tentatively, D is TRBD1 (5 bases). The germline V and J ends were trimmed by 2 bases and 0 bases, with 8 bases remaining between them. Germline loops: CDR1 GTSNPN, CDR2 SVGIG (reference sequence). The CDR3 totals 13 residues. The CDR3 is CAWSLDTSYEQYF. As DNA, the CDR3 is TGTGCCTGGAGTTTGGACACCTCCTACGAGCAGTACTTC.

The V gene is TRBV6-2 or TRBV6-3, the J gene TRBJ1-5; D gene ambiguous. This CDR3 is built from 12 residues. Germline CDR1 MNHEY, CDR2 SVGEGT. V was cut by 5 bases and J by 4 bases, with 6 bases left in between. The CDR3 nucleotides are TGTGCCAGCAGTACGGGGAATCAGCCCCAGCATTTT. It codes for CASSTGNQPQHF.

This chain connects TRBV6-5 to TRBJ1-4; the D is unclear. The CDR3 consists of 13 residues. Deletions cut 6 bases from V and 11 bases from J, with 16 bases between. Looked up from germline, CDR1 is MNHEY and CDR2 is SVGAGI. The CDR3 protein is CASSVPGTHKLFF. CDR3 DNA sequence: TGTGCCAGCAGCGTTCCGGGAACCCACAAACTGTTTTTT.

The chain is built from TRBV3-1 (or the pseudogene TRBV3-2) and TRBJ1-3; D perhaps matches TRBD1 (5 bases). Trimming cost V 0 bases and J 0 bases, with 9 bases left between them. Per germline, CDR1 LGHDT and CDR2 YNNKEL (reference sequence). This CDR3 has 16 residues. CDR3 residues: CASSQDDSLSGNTIYF. The CDR3 nucleotides read TGTGCCAGCAGCCAAGATGACAGCCTCTCTGGAAACACCATATATTTT.

The chain couples TRBV11-2 to TRBJ2-1; 11 bases fit TRBD2. The CDR3 consists of 19 residues. V lost 1 base to trimming and J lost 3 bases; unmatched junction nucleotides: 11. The V gene's germline CDR1 is SGHAT and CDR2 FQNNGV. This chain's CDR3 is CASSLVVASGGRGYNEQFF. DNA of the CDR3: TGTGCCAGCAGCTTAGTTGTCGCTAGCGGGGGGAGGGGCTACAATGAGCAGTTCTTC.

V usage is TRBV5-6 and J usage is TRBJ2-2; D perhaps matches TRBD1 (5 bases). The CDR3 totals 12 residues. V was shortened by 6 bases and J by 6 bases, with 9 bases between the two germline ends. Germline V gives CDR1 SGHDT, CDR2 YYEEEE. CDR3 protein: CASTQGPGELFF. The CDR3 DNA reads as TGTGCCAGCACCCAGGGTCCCGGGGAGCTGTTTTTT.